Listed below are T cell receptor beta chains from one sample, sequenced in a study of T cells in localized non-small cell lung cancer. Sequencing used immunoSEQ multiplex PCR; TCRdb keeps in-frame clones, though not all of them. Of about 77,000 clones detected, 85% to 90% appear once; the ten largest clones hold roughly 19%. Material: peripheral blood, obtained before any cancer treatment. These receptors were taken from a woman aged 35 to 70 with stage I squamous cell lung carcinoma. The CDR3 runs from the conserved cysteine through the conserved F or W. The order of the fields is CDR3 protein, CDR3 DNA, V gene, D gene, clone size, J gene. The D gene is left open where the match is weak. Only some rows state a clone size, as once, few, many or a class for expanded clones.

CASSVVSRGNEQFF | TGTGCCAGCAGCGTAGTGAGCCGGGGCAATGAGCAGTTCTTC | TRBV9 | . | few | TRBJ2-1
CASSALIRQSRANVLTF | TGTGCCAGCAGTGCGCTAATACGACAAAGTCGGGCCAACGTCCTGACTTTC | TRBV6-9 | . | . | TRBJ2-6
CASSLMGTGTYEQYF | TGTGCCAGCAGCTTAATGGGGACAGGGACCTACGAGCAGTACTTC | TRBV7-6 | TRBD1 | . | TRBJ2-7
CASSTELAGTDTQYF | TGCGCCAGCAGCACCGAACTAGCGGGGACAGATACGCAGTATTTT | TRBV5-1 | TRBD2 | . | TRBJ2-3
CASSRRGAQETQYF | TGTGCCAGCAGCAGGCGTGGGGCGCAAGAGACCCAGTACTTC | TRBV6-1 | . | . | TRBJ2-5
CAWKGEGSGRGYTF | TGTGCCTGGAAGGGAGAGGGATCGGGTCGGGGCTACACCTTC | TRBV30 | . | once | TRBJ1-2
CASSSSRDRGAFF | TGCGCCAGCAGCTCCTCCCGGGATCGCGGAGCTTTCTTT | TRBV5-1 | . | . | TRBJ1-1
CASSSLTGGRTEAFF | TGTGCCAGCAGCAGCCTTACAGGGGGCCGGACTGAAGCTTTCTTT | TRBV9 | TRBD1 | . | TRBJ1-1
CASSYTDGRWDTQYF | TGTGCCAGCAGTTACACCGACGGAAGATGGGATACGCAGTATTTT | TRBV6-5 | . | . | TRBJ2-3
CASSLVGGSSYEQYF | TGCGCCAGCAGCTTGGTGGGGGGAAGCTCCTACGAGCAGTACTTC | TRBV5-1 | . | . | TRBJ2-7
CASSQVLGGTNLYEQYF | TGCGCCAGCAGCCAAGTTCTCGGGGGTACAAACCTATACGAGCAGTACTTC | TRBV4-1 | . | . | TRBJ2-7